This is a list of T cell receptor beta chains from one sample in a study of blood T cells in healthy people across ages. TCRdb reanalysed the 5' RACE reads using MiXCR and keeps one entry per CDR3 protein. The sample contains under 1,000,000 distinct CDR3 sequences, about 37% of which appear only once. The sequenced sample was blood. The receptors were gathered from a man aged 18 to 30 in good health. CDR3s include the opening cysteine and the closing phenylalanine or tryptophan. The order of the fields is D gene, clone size, J gene, V gene, CDR3 DNA, CDR3 protein. The D gene is left open where the match is weak. The size entry is marked missing in some rows and otherwise reads once, few, many or a size class.

.,.,TRBJ1-1,TRBV19,TGTGCCAGTAGTATAGCAACGAGGATCCACACTGAAGCTTTCTTT,CASSIATRIHTEAFF
.,.,TRBJ1-4,TRBV12-3/TRBV12-4,TGTGCCAGCAGTTTCAGGGTGAGAGAGGAAAAACTGTTTTTT,CASSFRVREEKLFF
.,.,TRBJ2-3,TRBV7-9,TGTGCCAGCAGCAGTACAGGGTGGGTAACAGATACGCAGTATTTT,CASSSTGWVTDTQYF
.,.,TRBJ1-5,TRBV20-1,TGCAGTGCTACCGGTAGCAGCAGAAAAAATCAGCCCCAGCATTTT,CSATGSSRKNQPQHF
.,many,TRBJ1-2,TRBV20-1,TGCAGTGCTAGAGACTCCGGAGACTATGGCTACACCTTC,CSARDSGDYGYTF
TRBD2,.,TRBJ2-1,TRBV20-1,TGCAGTGCTAGAGATTCTGGTGGGACCGGGGGGAGATCTGAGCAGTTCTTC,CSARDSGGTGGRSEQFF
.,few,TRBJ2-1,TRBV20-1,TGCAGTGCTATTAACTTGGGGCACTCCTACAATGAGCAGTTCTTC,CSAINLGHSYNEQFF
.,few,TRBJ1-5,TRBV12-3/TRBV12-4,TGTGCCAGCAGTGTAGACGGGAATCAGCCCCAGCATTTT,CASSVDGNQPQHF
TRBD2,few,TRBJ2-7,TRBV6-1,TGTGCCAGCAGCTCTAGCACTGGGACGGGGGGGGACTACGAGCAGTACTTC,CASSSSTGTGGDYEQYF
.,few,TRBJ2-1,TRBV29-1,TGCAGCGTTGAACGGGCCGATTACAATGAGCAGTTCTTC,CSVERADYNEQFF
.,once,TRBJ1-2,TRBV25-1,TGTGCCAGCAGTGAACGAGTAGACTATGGCTGCACCTTC,CASSERVDYGCTF
.,many,TRBJ2-7,TRBV6-2/TRBV6-3,TGTGCCGAAGGAGAAGGTTACGAGCAGTACTTC,CAEGEGYEQYF
TRBD2,.,TRBJ2-7,TRBV5-5,TGTGCCAGCACCGCAAGAATGATAGCGGGGGGGCTCCCTCTGTTCGAGCAGTACTTC,CASTARMIAGGLPLFEQYF
.,many,TRBJ2-1,TRBV7-2,TGTGCCAGCAGCCGAGACCATGAGCAGTTCTTC,CASSRDHEQFF
TRBD1,.,TRBJ2-5,TRBV27,TGTGCCAGCAGTTTATCGATTAGGCCAGGGGGCTACAATGAGCAGTACTTC,CASSLSIRPGGYNEQYF
.,few,TRBJ2-5,TRBV3-1,TGTGCCAGCAGCCAAGATCCAAGCTTAACCCAAGAGACCCAGTACTTC,CASSQDPSLTQETQYF
TRBD1,few,TRBJ2-3,TRBV5-1,TGCGCCAGCAGCTTGGAGACAGGGACCCCAGATACGCAGTATTTT,CASSLETGTPDTQYF
.,.,TRBJ1-2,TRBV15,TGTGCCACCAGCAGAGATTGGAGTGGCTACACCTTC,CATSRDWSGYTF
TRBD1,.,TRBJ2-7,TRBV20-1,TGCAGTGCTAGAGAGGTGGGACAGCACTACGAGCAGTACTTC,CSAREVGQHYEQYF
.,.,TRBJ1-2,TRBV3-1,TGTGCCAGCAGCCAAACCGGGACACTGAACTATGGCTACACCTTC,CASSQTGTLNYGYTF
TRBD2,few,TRBJ2-3,TRBV7-3,TGTGCCAGCAGCTCTAGCGGGGGGGCATTACGTACGCAGTATTTT,CASSSSGGALRTQYF
.,many,TRBJ2-3,TRBV24-1,TGTGCCACCAGTGGTGGGAGCACAGATACGCAGTATTTT,CATSGGSTDTQYF
.,few,TRBJ1-5,TRBV12-3/TRBV12-4,TGTGCCAGCAGCTATTCAGGGAAAAATCAGCCCCAGCATTTT,CASSYSGKNQPQHF
.,.,TRBJ2-2,TRBV21-1,.,CASSKVGRGNQTGELFF
.,.,TRBJ1-6,TRBV4-2,TGTGCCAGCAGCCAGAACAGCTATAATTCACCCCTCCACTTT,CASSQNSYNSPLHF
.,.,TRBJ2-5,TRBV27,TGTGCCAGCAGTTCCGCGGACAGCCAAGAGACCCAGTACTTC,CASSSADSQETQYF
.,.,TRBJ2-7,TRBV10-3,TGTGCCATCAGTGAGTCTAGGACCCCGGGCAATGAGCAGTACTTC,CAISESRTPGNEQYF
TRBD1,.,TRBJ2-1,TRBV10-3,TGTGCCATCAGTGTTGTAAGGGACAGGGCCTACAATGAGCAGTTCTTC,CAISVVRDRAYNEQFF
.,.,TRBJ2-3,TRBV12-3/TRBV12-4,TGTGCCAGCAGTTTATGGGGGGCACAAGATACGCAGTATTTT,CASSLWGAQDTQYF
TRBD1,many,TRBJ2-3,TRBV11-2,TGTGCCAGCAGCCCCCCTCCCGGGACAGCAACTAGCACAGATACGCAGTATTTT,CASSPPPGTATSTDTQYF
.,many,TRBJ2-1,TRBV7-2,TGTGCCAGCAGCATCGGGACTCATTACAATGAGCAGTTCTTC,CASSIGTHYNEQFF
.,.,TRBJ1-1,TRBV6-6,TGTGCCAGCAGTCCAGATACCTCTGAAGCTTTCTTT,CASSPDTSEAFF
.,.,TRBJ2-1,TRBV20-1,TGCAGTGCCTTAGCGGATGATGCGCAGTTCTTC,CSALADDAQFF
.,few,TRBJ2-5,TRBV7-9,TGTGCCAGCAGCCGCCGGGACACCAAGGAAGAGACCCAGTACTTC,CASSRRDTKEETQYF
.,.,TRBJ1-6,TRBV20-1,TGCAGTGCTACCCGGACGGGAAATTCACCCCTCCACTTT,CSATRTGNSPLHF
.,few,TRBJ2-7,TRBV2,TGTGCCAGCACCTCGGACAGCGACGAGCAGTACTTC,CASTSDSDEQYF
.,.,TRBJ2-5,TRBV6-5,TGTGCCAGCAGTTACTCGTGGGGGGGCCGAGAGACCCAGTACTTC,CASSYSWGGRETQYF
TRBD2,many,TRBJ2-3,TRBV12-3/TRBV12-4,TGTGCCAGCACAGCGGGGACCTTCTCCACAGATACGCAGTATTTT,CASTAGTFSTDTQYF
.,.,TRBJ1-1,TRBV18,TGTGCCAGCTCACCACTGGATGAGACTGAAGCTTTCTTT,CASSPLDETEAFF
.,many,TRBJ2-5,TRBV7-3,TGTGCCAGCAGCTTATTATTTGGGACCCAGTACTTC,CASSLLFGTQYF
.,.,TRBJ2-2,TRBV4-1,TGCGCCAGCAGCCAAGGACAGCCACAGACCGGGGAGCTGTTTTTT,CASSQGQPQTGELFF
.,.,TRBJ1-6,TRBV12-3/TRBV12-4,TGTGCCAGCAGTAAACAGGGTAACGGCTCACCCCTCCACTTT,CASSKQGNGSPLHF
.,.,TRBJ1-1,TRBV12-3/TRBV12-4,TGTGCCAGCAGCCTAGGAACTCGGACAACTCATGACATTGAAGCTTTCTTT,CASSLGTRTTHDIEAFF
.,.,TRBJ1-6,TRBV5-1,TGCGCCAGCGGCCCGGACCCAGGTTCACCCCTCCACTTT,CASGPDPGSPLHF
TRBD2,.,TRBJ2-7,TRBV3-1,TGTGCCAGCAGCCAAGTGGGGACCTTTTCGGGGGGGCCCTACAATGAGCAGTACTTC,CASSQVGTFSGGPYNEQYF
.,.,TRBJ1-1,TRBV9,TGTGCCAGCAGCCCCGCAGGGTTGGACACTGAAGCTTTCTTT,CASSPAGLDTEAFF
.,.,TRBJ2-2,TRBV12-3/TRBV12-4,TGTGCCAGCAGTTTAACCTTCCTAACCGGGGAGCTGTTTTTT,CASSLTFLTGELFF
.,.,TRBJ2-3,TRBV29-1,TGCAGCGTTACGCGGGGTAACACAGATACGCAGTATTTT,CSVTRGNTDTQYF